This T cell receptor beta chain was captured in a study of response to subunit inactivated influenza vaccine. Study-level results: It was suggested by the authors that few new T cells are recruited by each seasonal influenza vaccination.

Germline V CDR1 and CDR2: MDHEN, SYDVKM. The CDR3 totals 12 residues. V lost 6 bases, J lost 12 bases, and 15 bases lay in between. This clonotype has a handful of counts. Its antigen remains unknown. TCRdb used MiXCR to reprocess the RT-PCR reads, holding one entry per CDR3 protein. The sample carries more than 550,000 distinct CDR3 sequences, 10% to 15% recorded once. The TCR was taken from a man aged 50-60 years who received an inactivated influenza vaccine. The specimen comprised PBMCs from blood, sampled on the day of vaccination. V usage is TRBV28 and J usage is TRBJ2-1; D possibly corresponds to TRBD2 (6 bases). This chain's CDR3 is CASSLQLARQFF. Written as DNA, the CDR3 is TGTGCCAGCAGCCTTCAGCTAGCGCGGCAGTTCTTC.